This entry describes one T cell receptor (beta chain). The antigen remains unidentified. The sample is drawn from a study of graft-versus-host responses after intestinal transplantation. Trimming shortened V by 7 bases and J by 6 bases, and 15 bases separated the two germline ends. Germline V CDR1 and CDR2: SGHAT, FQNNGV. CDR3 size: 14 residues. Study observations and caveats: HvG clone declines early post-transplant were associated with peak circulating GvH levels.

Using immunoSEQ multiplex PCR, the repertoire was profiled, and TCRdb retains in-frame clones only, with some absent. The sample has 77,000 or so clones; 92% are singletons. The rearrangement uses TRBV11-2 and TRBJ2-2; a weak D match, TRBD1 (5 bases). The TCR comes from a human patient who received an intestinal transplant, so some T cells may come from the graft donor. Sequencing was performed on PBMCs, taken 98 days after intestinal transplantation. In nucleotides, the CDR3 is TGTGCCAGCACCCCGCCTCCAGGGCCCGGGGAGCTGTTTTTT. This translates into CASTPPPGPGELFF.